This paragraph reports one T cell receptor beta chain. Its target is not known. RNA extraction was followed by reverse transcription into cDNA, which acted as the sequencing template. Some clones are missing from TCRdb's copy, which holds only in-frame ones; the method was immunoSEQ multiplex PCR. The repertoire holds some 200,000 clones, with roughly three fifths as singletons. These data come from a study of CD8+ T cells in alopecia areata. Study findings and constraints: Normal skin's resident alphabeta T cells are sequenced alongside lesional scalp T cells.

It was from PBMCs that CD4+ and CD8+ T cells were sorted. The CDR3 is 17 residues long. Germline CDR1 reads SEHNR; CDR2 reads FQNEAQ (reference sequence). The V and J ends lost 4 bases and 9 bases, in that order; junction bases with no gene match: 12. This chain links TRBV7-9 with TRBJ2-3; 14 bases are a match to TRBD2. The specimen sequenced was CD8+ T cells sorted from blood. This TCR came from a human donor in good health. The CDR3 loop reads CASSSGLAGEKFGTQYF. CDR3 in DNA: TGTGCCAGCAGCTCGGGACTAGCGGGGGAGAAGTTCGGGACGCAGTATTTT.